Below are 27 T cell receptor beta chains sequenced from a single sample in a study of T-cell reconstitution after alpha-beta-depleted transplantation in children. Preparation of the TCRbeta library was carried out with unique molecular identifiers. TCRdb ran MiXCR on the PCR reads and lists one entry per CDR3 protein. The repertoire holds fewer than 1 million distinct CDR3 sequences, with around 17% as singletons. Sequencing used PBMCs, mostly from graft donor cells, obtained 360 days after TCRalphabeta/CD19-depleted stem cell transplant. Receptor source: a male patient under 18 who had a stem cell transplant for acute lymphoblastic leukemia, so the T cells may come from the graft donor.

This chain connects TRBV14 to TRBJ1-3; 10 positions match TRBD1. Germline CDR1 and CDR2: SGHDN and FVKESK. The junction had 3 bases not matched to a gene; V was cut back by 2 bases and J by 2 bases. The CDR3 is 16 residues long. In nucleotides, the CDR3 is TGTGCCAGCAGCCAACGGGACAGGGGAGCTGGAAACACCATATATTTT. Residues: CASSQRDRGAGNTIYF.

V is TRBV20-1 and J is TRBJ1-1, with 7 bases matching TRBD1. V dropped 5 bases and J dropped 9; count of bases not matched to a gene: 9. In germline, CDR1 is DFQATT, CDR2 SNEGSKA (reference sequence). The CDR3 runs to 12 residues. The CDR3 nucleotides are TGCAGTGCTCCACGACAGGGCTGGAAAGCTTTCTTT. Protein sequence: CSAPRQGWKAFF.

The J gene is TRBJ2-5, the V gene TRBV2; a weak D match, TRBD2 (6 bases). In germline, CDR1 is SNHLY, CDR2 FYNNEI. This CDR3 is 16 amino acids long. The V end was cut by 7 bases, the J end by 5 bases, with 23 bases between. The CDR3 spells CASTAGRRTGGETQYF. The CDR3 DNA reads TGTGCCAGCACCGCTGGGAGGAGGACGGGTGGGGAGACCCAGTACTTC.

This clonotype was observed a handful of times. The V and J genes are TRBV10-3 and TRBJ1-5; D is undetermined. The V end was cut by 4 bases, the J end by 8 bases, with 9 bases between. The CDR3 has 12 amino acids. Germline V CDR1 and CDR2: ENHRY, SYGVKD. The chain's CDR3 is CAISGGGKPQHF. CDR3 DNA sequence: TGTGCCATCAGTGGGGGTGGGAAGCCCCAGCATTTT.

The rearrangement uses TRBV7-6 and TRBJ2-5; D might be TRBD1 (5 bases). Germline CDR1 is SGHVS and CDR2 is FNYEAQ. The CDR3 is made up of 19 amino acids. V was cut by 0 bases and J by 0 bases, with 20 bases left in between. The CDR3 loop is CASSLALMGLGPNQETQYF. In DNA, the CDR3 is TGTGCCAGCAGCTTAGCGCTTATGGGGCTAGGACCCAACCAAGAGACCCAGTACTTC.

The V and J genes are TRBV2 and TRBJ1-1; possibly TRBD1 for D (5 bases). The V gene lost 9 bases and the J gene lost 4 bases, with 12 bases spanning the gap. Germline V gene lookup returns CDR1 SNHLY and CDR2 FYNNEI. The CDR3 covers 12 residues. The CDR3 DNA sequence: TGTGCCAGTGTTTGGGGCGGCACTGAAGCTTTCTTT. Translation: CASVWGGTEAFF.

This clonotype was counted a few times. The rearrangement uses TRBV7-9 and TRBJ1-5, with unresolved D. Germline lookup yields CDR1 SEHNR and CDR2 FQNEAQ (reference sequence). Trimming took off 5 bases at V and 10 bases at J, with 15 bases between the two ends. The CDR3 loop spans 13 amino acids. In nucleotides, the CDR3 is TGTGCCAGCAGCGTCAACGGAAAGGTCCCCCAGCATTTT. Protein product: CASSVNGKVPQHF.

This clonotype was recorded at least ten times. The chain recombines TRBV12-3 or TRBV12-4 with TRBJ2-3; a possible D gene is TRBD2 (6 bases). The V end was cut by 5 bases, the J end by 1 base, with 19 bases between. The CDR3 is made up of 17 amino acids. CDR3 protein: CASSKSRASAGTDTQYF. In nucleotides, the CDR3 is TGTGCCAGCAGTAAGTCAAGGGCTAGCGCTGGCACAGATACGCAGTATTTT.

This clonotype came up many times. In DNA form, the CDR3 reads TGCAGCGTTGCGGTCAACGCGAACACCGGGGAGCTGTTTTTT. It is translated as CSVAVNANTGELFF. The J gene is TRBJ2-2, the V gene TRBV29-1; D call uncertain. V was shortened by 4 bases and J by 0 bases, with 9 bases between the two germline ends. The CDR3 totals 14 residues. Germline V lookup: CDR1 SQVTM, CDR2 ANQGSEA.

This chain connects TRBV9 to TRBJ2-1; perhaps D is TRBD1 or TRBD2 (6 bases each). This CDR3 region has 18 residues. Trimming left V 3 bases short and J 0 bases short, with 19 bases between. The germline CDR1 and CDR2 sequences are SGDLS and YYNGEE. Here the CDR3 reads CASSAERGMRGSYNEQFF. Written as DNA, the CDR3 is TGTGCCAGCAGCGCTGAAAGGGGGATGCGGGGCTCCTACAATGAGCAGTTCTTC.

This clonotype showed up many times. This chain connects TRBV7-9 to TRBJ2-1; D unclear. Between the trimmed V and J ends, which lost 6 bases and 3 bases, there was a span of 9 bases. The CDR3 has 13 residues. Germline lookup yields CDR1 SEHNR and CDR2 FQNEAQ (reference sequence). DNA of the CDR3: TGTGCCAGCAGACCCGGAAACTACAATGAGCAGTTCTTC. Its translation is CASRPGNYNEQFF. The full variable domain, completed using reference TRBV7-9 and TRBJ2-1, is DTGVSQNPRHKITKRGQNVTFRCDPISEHNRLYWYRQTLGQGPEFLTYFQNEAQLEKSRLLSDRFSAERPKGSFSTLEIQRTEQGDSAMYLCASRPGNYNEQFFGPGTRLTVL.

This clonotype was seen more than once but under ten times. V gene TRBV7-9 combines with J gene TRBJ2-2; 11 positions agree with TRBD2. Germline V gene lookup returns CDR1 SEHNR and CDR2 FQNEAQ (reference sequence). The CDR3 totals 17 residues. J gave up 1 base and V 3 bases, and 4 bases lay outside the gene matches. The CDR3 reads CASSLVGTSGNTGELFF. DNA for the CDR3: TGTGCCAGCAGCTTGGTGGGGACTAGCGGGAACACCGGGGAGCTGTTTTTT.

This clonotype was seen many times. The V gene is TRBV29-1, the J gene TRBJ2-5; 7 bases agree with TRBD1. Germline CDR1 SQVTM, CDR2 ANQGSEA. CDR3 size: 14 residues. V shed 6 bases and J 1 base; nucleotides not matched to a gene: 8. CDR3 residues: CSVRWTGAQETQYF. The CDR3 DNA reads as TGCAGCGTCCGGTGGACAGGAGCCCAAGAGACCCAGTACTTC.

This clonotype was detected only a few times. This chain connects TRBV4-1 to TRBJ2-1, with unresolved D. With 7 bases removed from V and 0 bases from J, the gap between germline ends came to 10 bases. Germline V CDR1 and CDR2: MGHRA, YSYEKL. This CDR3 has 14 residues. The CDR3 DNA sequence: TGCGCCAGCAAGGAAGCGAGCTCCTACAATGAGCAGTTCTTC. It yields the protein CASKEASSYNEQFF.

This clonotype has a count of ten or more. This CDR3 is CASSKNRHRVEDRYEQYF. In DNA, the CDR3 is TGTGCCAGCAGCAAAAACAGGCATAGGGTGGAGGATAGATACGAGCAGTACTTC. This rearrangement joins TRBV21-1 to TRBJ2-7; TRBD1, the table's D call, lacks a check against the DNA. TRBV21-1 is a pseudogene segment. CDR3 size: 18 residues.

This clonotype was counted at least ten times. This rearrangement joins TRBV7-6 to TRBJ2-7; 7 bases match TRBD2. The CDR3 is 16 amino acids. V lost 0 bases and J lost 3; bases outside the gene matches: 8. The germline CDR1 and CDR2 sequences are SGHVS and FNYEAQ. In DNA form, the CDR3 reads TGTGCCAGCAGCTTAGCGCTGAATAGCGGGTACTACGAGCAGTACTTC. It specifies CASSLALNSGYYEQYF. The full variable domain, in which reference TRBV7-6 and TRBJ2-7 provide the parts outside the CDR3, is GAGVSQSPRYKVTKRGQDVALRCDPISGHVSLYWYRQALGQGPEFLTYFNYEAQQDKSGLPNDRFSAERPEGSISTLTIQRTEQRDSAMYRCASSLALNSGYYEQYFGPGTRLTVT.

V and J are TRBV5-1 and TRBJ1-5; 7 nucleotides align to TRBD1. Trimming took 4 bases from V and 3 from J; bases not matched to a gene: 4. CDR3 length: 14 amino acids. CDR1 and CDR2 from the germline V gene are SGHRS and YFSETQ. Written as DNA, the CDR3 is TGCGCCAGCAGCAAGACAGGGATCAATCAGCCCCAGCATTTT. Protein sequence: CASSKTGINQPQHF.

Points on this clonotype: A far larger clone is a single base away, which makes a read error likely. The chain recombines TRBV14 with TRBJ2-5, with D uncertain. Germline-derived CDR1 and CDR2 are SGHDN and FVKESK. The V gene lost 0 bases and the J gene lost 6 bases, with 5 bases spanning the gap. The CDR3 is 12 residues long. CDR3 bases: TGTGCCAGCAGCCAAGAGAGGAAGACCCAGTACTTC. Translated, it gives CASSQERKTQYF.

The chain recombines TRBV7-8 with TRBJ2-5, with a tentative D call TRBD2 (6 bases). CDR3 length equals 12 residues. V was pared by 10 bases and J by 2 bases, with 11 bases between. Germline values: CDR1 SGHVS, CDR2 FQNEAQ. The CDR3 DNA is TGTGCCACCGAGCGGGCACAAGAGACCCAGTACTTC. This translates into CATERAQETQYF.

The chain recombines TRBV7-9 with TRBJ1-2; D uncertain. The germline V and J ends were trimmed by 3 bases and 0 bases, with 11 bases remaining between them. The CDR3 sequence is 15 residues long. Germline V gene data show CDR1 as SEHNR and CDR2 as FQNEAQ (reference sequence). The CDR3 DNA is TGTGCCAGCAGCTTTGTAACATCCGCTAACTATGGCTACACCTTC. Translation gives CASSFVTSANYGYTF.

This clonotype has only a few counts. The rearrangement joins TRBV20-1 to TRBJ2-5; 10 bases agree with TRBD2. Trimming removed 0 bases from V and 5 bases from J; junction bases left unmatched: 6. This CDR3 is built from 15 residues. The V gene's germline CDR1 is DFQATT and CDR2 SNEGSKA (reference sequence). CDR3 sequence (DNA): TGCAGTGCTAGAGATCCCAGCGGGAGGGAGGAGACCCAGTACTTC. It translates to CSARDPSGREETQYF.

This clonotype was recorded a few times. The gene calls are TRBV12-3 or TRBV12-4 and TRBJ2-1, with D maybe TRBD2 (5 bases). Trimming removed 5 bases from V and 2 bases from J, with 10 bases in between. The CDR3 length is 14 residues. In DNA form, the CDR3 reads TGTGCCAGCAGTGCAACTAGTCCCTACAATGAGCAGTTCTTC. Residues: CASSATSPYNEQFF.

This clonotype showed up just a few times. This chain joins TRBV5-1 and TRBJ1-2; D perhaps matches TRBD1 (5 bases). Germline values: CDR1 SGHRS, CDR2 YFSETQ. The CDR3 length is 15 residues. Trimming pared 0 bases from V and 0 bases from J, leaving 9 bases between. The CDR3 DNA reads as TGCGCCAGCAGCTTGGCTACAGGATCTAACTATGGCTACACCTTC. It specifies CASSLATGSNYGYTF.

The gene calls are TRBV20-1 and TRBJ2-3; 9 bases agree with TRBD2. There are 16 residues in the CDR3. V lost 2 bases to trimming and J lost 4 bases; unmatched junction nucleotides: 10. The germline V gene has CDR1 DFQATT and CDR2 SNEGSKA (reference sequence). CDR3 amino acids: CSARFRGGRAADTQYF. The CDR3, as DNA: TGCAGTGCTAGATTTCGGGGCGGGAGGGCTGCAGATACGCAGTATTTT.

In this sample, this clonotype turned up many times. V is TRBV20-1 and J is TRBJ2-1; 9 nucleotides agree with TRBD2. Germline CDR1 is DFQATT and CDR2 is SNEGSKA (reference sequence). J was trimmed by 2 bases and V by 3 bases; bases with no gene match: 14. The CDR3 consists of 18 residues. The CDR3 reads CSASGLAKVDVAYNEQFF. CDR3 DNA sequence: TGCAGTGCTAGCGGACTAGCGAAAGTCGATGTGGCCTACAATGAGCAGTTCTTC.

The CDR3 is CASSPGWQGENYEQYF. The CDR3 nucleotides are TGTGCCAGCAGCCCAGGGTGGCAGGGGGAAAACTACGAGCAGTACTTC. The J gene is TRBJ2-7, the V gene TRBV7-9, with 7 bases lining up with TRBD1. V gave up 5 bases and J gave up 3 bases; unmatched junction bases: 13. CDR1 is SEHNR and CDR2 is FQNEAQ in the germline V gene (reference sequence). This CDR3 contains 16 residues. Full variable domain (missing parts from reference TRBV7-9 and TRBJ2-7): DTGVSQNPRHKITKRGQNVTFRCDPISEHNRLYWYRQTLGQGPEFLTYFQNEAQLEKSRLLSDRFSAERPKGSFSTLEIQRTEQGDSAMYLCASSPGWQGENYEQYFGPGTRLTVT.

This clonotype appeared a few times. V usage is TRBV7-2 and J usage is TRBJ1-3; the D gene is possibly TRBD1 (5 bases). Trimming stripped 6 bases from V and 0 bases from J, with 9 bases between. This CDR3 is built from 14 residues. Germline V lookup: CDR1 SGHTA, CDR2 FQGNSA. The CDR3 DNA reads as TGTGCCAGCAGGGCGGGGACCTCTGGAAACACCATATATTTT. Residues: CASRAGTSGNTIYF. Full variable domain (rest looked up from reference TRBV7-2 and TRBJ1-3): GAGVSQSPSNKVTEKGKDVELRCDPISGHTALYWYRQSLGQGLEFLIYFQGNSAPDKSGLPSDRFSAERTGGSVSTLTIQRTQQEDSAVYLCASRAGTSGNTIYFGEGSWLTVV.